The rows below give T cell receptor beta chains drawn from one sample of a study of cytomegalovirus exposure and HLA in healthy donors. TCRdb keeps only in-frame clones here, not all; method: immunoSEQ multiplex PCR. The repertoire holds tens of thousands of clones, with 89% as singletons. Sequencing input: PBMCs. These receptors originate from a woman younger than 30 in good health and CMV-seronegative. Each CDR3 is given with its conserved first and last residue. D genes are given only for firm matches. Only part of the rows carry a size: once, few, many, or a class if the clone is expanded.

d_gene: -
abundance: -
v_gene: TRBV2
j_gene: TRBJ1-5
CDR3nt: TGTGCCAGCAGTGAAGGTACGGGCAATCAGCCCCAGCATTTT
CDR3aa: CASSEGTGNQPQHF

d_gene: -
abundance: -
v_gene: TRBV28
j_gene: TRBJ2-2
CDR3nt: TGTGCCAGCAGTTTTGGCAGGGGATACACCGGGGAGCTGTTTTTT
CDR3aa: CASSFGRGYTGELFF

d_gene: TRBD1
abundance: -
v_gene: TRBV2
j_gene: TRBJ1-1
CDR3nt: TGTGCCAGCAGTAAGGACAGGGGGGGCCCTGAAGCTTTCTTT
CDR3aa: CASSKDRGGPEAFF

d_gene: TRBD2
abundance: -
v_gene: TRBV10-3
j_gene: TRBJ2-7
CDR3nt: TGTGCCATCAGTGCTGAGGGCTATAGCGGGATGAGCTCCTACGAGCAGTACTTC
CDR3aa: CAISAEGYSGMSSYEQYF

d_gene: TRBD1
abundance: -
v_gene: TRBV29-1
j_gene: TRBJ1-4
CDR3nt: TGCAGCGTCTATCGACAGGGCTTTAATGAAAAACTGTTTTTT
CDR3aa: CSVYRQGFNEKLFF

d_gene: -
abundance: -
v_gene: TRBV18
j_gene: TRBJ1-4
CDR3nt: TGTGCCAGCTCACCACCTTCTGTTGAAAAACTGTTTTTT
CDR3aa: CASSPPSVEKLFF

d_gene: TRBD2
abundance: -
v_gene: TRBV5-4
j_gene: TRBJ2-1
CDR3nt: TGTGCCAGCATAAATAGCGGGGGTTACAATGAGCAGTTCTTC
CDR3aa: CASINSGGYNEQFF

d_gene: TRBD2
abundance: -
v_gene: TRBV7-9
j_gene: TRBJ2-7
CDR3nt: TGTGCCAGCAGCTTAACACGTCTCACTAGCGGGAGTCTCTACGAGCAGTACTTC
CDR3aa: CASSLTRLTSGSLYEQYF

d_gene: TRBD1
abundance: -
v_gene: TRBV28
j_gene: TRBJ1-1
CDR3nt: TGTGCCAGCAGTCCGCAGGGACAGGTCCCGAATGGGATGAACACTGAAGCTTTCTTT
CDR3aa: CASSPQGQVPNGMNTEAFF

d_gene: TRBD2
abundance: -
v_gene: TRBV28
j_gene: TRBJ2-1
CDR3nt: TGTGCCAGCGGTGAGCGGGAGAGGTACAATGAGCAGTTCTTC
CDR3aa: CASGERERYNEQFF

d_gene: TRBD1
abundance: -
v_gene: TRBV29-1
j_gene: TRBJ2-5
CDR3nt: TGCAGCGTCATAAGTAACGACGGGACAGGGCTCCAAGAGACCCAGTACTTC
CDR3aa: CSVISNDGTGLQETQYF

d_gene: -
abundance: -
v_gene: TRBV7-2
j_gene: TRBJ2-1
CDR3nt: TGTGCCAGCAGCTTACTACGGGATGAGCAGTTCTTC
CDR3aa: CASSLLRDEQFF

d_gene: -
abundance: -
v_gene: TRBV5-4
j_gene: TRBJ2-3
CDR3nt: TGTGCCAGCAGCTTCCGGGGTTACCCAGATACGCAGTATTTT
CDR3aa: CASSFRGYPDTQYF

d_gene: -
abundance: -
v_gene: TRBV14
j_gene: TRBJ2-3
CDR3nt: TGTGCCAGCAGCCAAGACCCAGGGGCAGATACGCAGTATTTT
CDR3aa: CASSQDPGADTQYF

d_gene: -
abundance: -
v_gene: TRBV9
j_gene: TRBJ2-3
CDR3nt: TGTGCCAGCAGCGTTAGAAGCGGCGCAGATACGCAGTATTTT
CDR3aa: CASSVRSGADTQYF

d_gene: TRBD1
abundance: -
v_gene: TRBV7-2
j_gene: TRBJ1-5
CDR3nt: TGTGCCAGCAGCCCGGACTCAGGGGGGCGGCGGCATTTT
CDR3aa: CASSPDSGGRRHF

d_gene: -
abundance: -
v_gene: TRBV27
j_gene: TRBJ1-1
CDR3nt: TGTGCCAGCAGCTCCCGGTTGAACACTGAAGCTTTCTTT
CDR3aa: CASSSRLNTEAFF

d_gene: -
abundance: -
v_gene: TRBV5-4
j_gene: TRBJ1-4
CDR3nt: TGTGCCAGCAGCTACCTAGGGACTATGGCTAATGAAAAACTGTTTTTT
CDR3aa: CASSYLGTMANEKLFF

d_gene: -
abundance: -
v_gene: TRBV6-1
j_gene: TRBJ1-3
CDR3nt: TGTGCCAGCAGTATGAGGAGTGCCTCTGGAAACACCATATATTTT
CDR3aa: CASSMRSASGNTIYF

d_gene: -
abundance: -
v_gene: TRBV5-1
j_gene: TRBJ2-7
CDR3nt: TGCGCCAGCAGTTCCGACCAGGGGGGAGACGAGCAGTACTTC
CDR3aa: CASSSDQGGDEQYF

d_gene: -
abundance: -
v_gene: TRBV5-4
j_gene: TRBJ2-7
CDR3nt: TGTGCCAGCAGCCCTGGGGGTAGCGGCGCTTTCTACGAGCAGTACTTC
CDR3aa: CASSPGGSGAFYEQYF

d_gene: TRBD1
abundance: -
v_gene: TRBV7-9
j_gene: TRBJ2-7
CDR3nt: TGTGCCAGCAGCTCACGAACAGGGACAGGGGTCGAGCAGTACTTC
CDR3aa: CASSSRTGTGVEQYF

d_gene: TRBD1
abundance: few
v_gene: TRBV30
j_gene: TRBJ1-6
CDR3nt: TGTGCCTCCTCCGGGACAGGGGGCTTGGGGAATTCACCCCTCCACTTT
CDR3aa: CASSGTGGLGNSPLHF

d_gene: -
abundance: -
v_gene: TRBV7-2
j_gene: TRBJ1-1
CDR3nt: TGTGCCAGCAGCTTTCAGGGGAACACTGAAGCTTTCTTT
CDR3aa: CASSFQGNTEAFF

d_gene: -
abundance: -
v_gene: TRBV7-8
j_gene: TRBJ2-7
CDR3nt: TGTGCCAGCAGCTTAGCAAGTGGGCATTACGAGCAGTACTTC
CDR3aa: CASSLASGHYEQYF

d_gene: -
abundance: -
v_gene: TRBV18
j_gene: TRBJ1-4
CDR3nt: TGTGCCAGCTCAGCAGCGAACCGACTGTTTTTT
CDR3aa: CASSAANRLFF

d_gene: -
abundance: medium-sized
v_gene: TRBV10-1
j_gene: TRBJ2-2
CDR3nt: TGCGCCAGCAGTGAACACAGCCTGAACACCGGGGAGCTGTTTTTT
CDR3aa: CASSEHSLNTGELFF

d_gene: TRBD1
abundance: -
v_gene: TRBV6-1
j_gene: TRBJ1-5
CDR3nt: TGTGCCAGCAGTGCCCGGGACAGGGTCAATAGCAATCAGCCCCAGCATTTT
CDR3aa: CASSARDRVNSNQPQHF

d_gene: -
abundance: -
v_gene: TRBV5-1
j_gene: TRBJ1-3
CDR3nt: TGCGCCAGCAGTCAAAGATCTAGCTCTGGAAACACCATATATTTT
CDR3aa: CASSQRSSSGNTIYF

d_gene: -
abundance: -
v_gene: TRBV4-1
j_gene: TRBJ1-5
CDR3nt: TGCGCCAGCAGCCAAGAATGGCCAGGGGTTCAACTCAATCAGCCCCAGCATTTT
CDR3aa: CASSQEWPGVQLNQPQHF

d_gene: -
abundance: -
v_gene: TRBV10-3
j_gene: TRBJ2-7
CDR3nt: TGTGCCATCAGCAGCACAGGGCGGTACGAGCAGTACTTC
CDR3aa: CAISSTGRYEQYF

d_gene: -
abundance: -
v_gene: TRBV5-6
j_gene: TRBJ2-7
CDR3nt: TGTGCCAGCAGCTGGGGGGACAGCACCTACGAGCAGTACTTC
CDR3aa: CASSWGDSTYEQYF

d_gene: -
abundance: once
v_gene: TRBV4-2
j_gene: TRBJ1-4
CDR3nt: TGTGCCAGCAGCCAAGAATTTCTCCGACAGGCAACTAATGAAAAACTGTTTTTT
CDR3aa: CASSQEFLRQATNEKLFF

d_gene: -
abundance: once
v_gene: TRBV27
j_gene: TRBJ2-5
CDR3nt: TGTGCCAGCTCGACATTTTCCCCAAAGACCCAGTACTTC
CDR3aa: CASSTFSPKTQYF

d_gene: TRBD1
abundance: -
v_gene: TRBV2
j_gene: TRBJ2-2
CDR3nt: TGTGCCAGCAGAACCCCGGGACAGGGAGTCACCGGGGAGCTGTTTTTT
CDR3aa: CASRTPGQGVTGELFF

d_gene: -
abundance: -
v_gene: TRBV14
j_gene: TRBJ2-7
CDR3nt: TGTGCCAGCAGCCAAGAGACAGGCCCCCTCGAGCAGTACTTC
CDR3aa: CASSQETGPLEQYF

d_gene: TRBD2
abundance: -
v_gene: TRBV5-1
j_gene: TRBJ2-5
CDR3nt: TGCGCCAGCAGCTTGGCCGGGAGGGCCCCAGAGACCCAGTACTTC
CDR3aa: CASSLAGRAPETQYF

d_gene: -
abundance: -
v_gene: TRBV9
j_gene: TRBJ1-1
CDR3nt: TGTGCCAGCAGCTTCCGACGGGAGAACACTGAAGCTTTCTTT
CDR3aa: CASSFRRENTEAFF

d_gene: -
abundance: -
v_gene: TRBV5-1
j_gene: TRBJ2-7
CDR3nt: TGCGCCAGCAGCCCGGGACCTGGGGGCAGGTCCTACGAGCAGTACTTC
CDR3aa: CASSPGPGGRSYEQYF

d_gene: TRBD2
abundance: once
v_gene: TRBV7-8
j_gene: TRBJ2-1
CDR3nt: TGTGCCAGCAGCTTAGCGCATCCGGGGCCGGGGGGGAACAATGAGCAGTTCTTC
CDR3aa: CASSLAHPGPGGNNEQFF

d_gene: -
abundance: -
v_gene: TRBV30
j_gene: TRBJ2-7
CDR3nt: TGTGCCTGGAGTGTAACGGGAACCTACGAGCAGTACTTC
CDR3aa: CAWSVTGTYEQYF

d_gene: -
abundance: -
v_gene: TRBV30
j_gene: TRBJ1-5
CDR3nt: TGTGCCTGGAGAAGGGGAAGCGATCAGCCCCAGCATTTT
CDR3aa: CAWRRGSDQPQHF

d_gene: -
abundance: -
v_gene: TRBV5-1
j_gene: TRBJ2-1
CDR3nt: TGCGCCAGCAGCCCAGTTCAGGGAAGCTCCTACAATGAGCAGTTCTTC
CDR3aa: CASSPVQGSSYNEQFF

d_gene: -
abundance: -
v_gene: TRBV5-4
j_gene: TRBJ2-1
CDR3nt: TGTGCCAGCAGCTTGCTCTACAATGAGCAGTTCTTC
CDR3aa: CASSLLYNEQFF

d_gene: -
abundance: -
v_gene: TRBV15
j_gene: TRBJ1-1
CDR3nt: TGTGCCACCAGCAGAGATCCACAGGCGAACACTGAAGCTTTCTTT
CDR3aa: CATSRDPQANTEAFF

d_gene: -
abundance: -
v_gene: TRBV6-1
j_gene: TRBJ1-5
CDR3nt: TGTGCCAGCAGTGAACGGGGAAATCAGCCCCAGCATTTT
CDR3aa: CASSERGNQPQHF

d_gene: TRBD2
abundance: few
v_gene: TRBV6-5
j_gene: TRBJ2-7
CDR3nt: TGTGCCAGCAGTTACTCGACCGGGAGGGCCGGCGAGCAGTACTTC
CDR3aa: CASSYSTGRAGEQYF

d_gene: TRBD1
abundance: once
v_gene: TRBV19
j_gene: TRBJ2-7
CDR3nt: TGTGCCAGTAGTACCAGGACAGGGGGCCGCGAGCAGTACTTC
CDR3aa: CASSTRTGGREQYF

d_gene: -
abundance: -
v_gene: TRBV6-5
j_gene: TRBJ2-7
CDR3nt: TGTGCCAGCAGAACCAGGGGGGAGCGATCCTACGAGCAGTACTTC
CDR3aa: CASRTRGERSYEQYF

d_gene: -
abundance: -
v_gene: TRBV6-5
j_gene: TRBJ1-4
CDR3nt: TGTGCCAGCAGTAGGGGACTGTTTAATGAAAAACTGTTTTTT
CDR3aa: CASSRGLFNEKLFF

d_gene: -
abundance: once
v_gene: TRBV18
j_gene: TRBJ2-7
CDR3nt: TGTGCCAGCTCACCCTACAGGGACACCTACGAGCAGTACTTC
CDR3aa: CASSPYRDTYEQYF

d_gene: -
abundance: -
v_gene: TRBV28
j_gene: TRBJ1-1
CDR3nt: TGTGCCAGCAGTGTGTCACGGGGGGGGTTGTCTGAAGCTTTCTTT
CDR3aa: CASSVSRGGLSEAFF

d_gene: -
abundance: -
v_gene: TRBV5-1
j_gene: TRBJ2-3
CDR3nt: TGCGCCAGCAGCGGGCCCGATAGGAGTAGAGGGGGAGATACGCAGTATTTT
CDR3aa: CASSGPDRSRGGDTQYF

d_gene: TRBD2
abundance: -
v_gene: TRBV6-5
j_gene: TRBJ2-1
CDR3nt: TGTGCCAGCCATAGCGGGACCTCCTACAATGAGCAGTTCTTC
CDR3aa: CASHSGTSYNEQFF

d_gene: -
abundance: -
v_gene: TRBV4-2
j_gene: TRBJ2-5
CDR3nt: TGTGCCAGCAGCCAAGAGAGGTCCAACCCCCAGTACTTC
CDR3aa: CASSQERSNPQYF

d_gene: TRBD2
abundance: -
v_gene: TRBV5-4
j_gene: TRBJ2-5
CDR3nt: TGTGCCAGCAGCCCTGCGACTAGCGGGCAAGAGACCCAGTACTTC
CDR3aa: CASSPATSGQETQYF

d_gene: -
abundance: -
v_gene: TRBV7-8
j_gene: TRBJ2-1
CDR3nt: TGTGCCAGCAGCTTAGGGCGGGCCGGCGATGAGCAGTTCTTC
CDR3aa: CASSLGRAGDEQFF

d_gene: TRBD1
abundance: once
v_gene: TRBV7-6
j_gene: TRBJ1-5
CDR3nt: TGTGCCAGCAGCTCCGGACAGGGTGGGCAGCCCCAGCATTTT
CDR3aa: CASSSGQGGQPQHF

d_gene: -
abundance: few
v_gene: TRBV28
j_gene: TRBJ1-5
CDR3nt: TGTGCCAGCACCCGCGGGGGTTACAATCAGCCCCAGCATTTT
CDR3aa: CASTRGGYNQPQHF